Following are 9 T cell receptor beta chains from one sample sequenced in a study of response to subunit inactivated influenza vaccine. TCRdb redid the calling of the RT-PCR reads with MiXCR, one entry per CDR3 protein. The data show about 540,000 distinct CDR3 sequences, roughly 25% seen once. The same data also contributed to another study, on T cells expressing NK-cell markers. As that study records: In generating TCR beta cDNA, 5'RACE template switching with UMIs was used.

Specimen: CD4+ T cells sorted from PBMCs, collected roughly 12 days after vaccination. Receptors originate from a man between 50 and 59 years old who received an inactivated influenza vaccine.

Comment on this clonotype: The junction departs from the called germline gene at one end, perhaps through a read error. The chain joins TRBV20-1 to TRBJ2-5, with 7 bases identical to TRBD2. The germline V gene has CDR1 DFQATT and CDR2 SNEGSKA (reference sequence). This CDR3 region has 14 residues. The CDR3 region is CSASKPSGTETQYF. The CDR3 DNA sequence: TGCAGTGCTAGTAAACCTAGCGGCACGGAGACCCAGTATTTC.

This clonotype was picked up one time. The J gene is TRBJ1-4, the V gene TRBV18; no definite D call. Germline CDR1 is KGHSH and CDR2 is LQKENI. CDR3 length equals 14 residues. Trimming stripped 0 bases from V and 8 bases from J, with 10 bases between. CDR3 in DNA: TGTGCCAGCTCACCACCGGCGGGAGCCGAAAAACTGTTTTTT. It codes for CASSPPAGAEKLFF.

The chain carries TRBV7-2 and TRBJ2-1; D gene uncertain. This CDR3 has 17 amino acids. Germline CDR1 SGHTA, CDR2 FQGNSA. The V end lost 3 bases, the J end lost 0 bases, and 15 bases lay between the germline ends. CDR3: CASSFRVKPGSYNEQFF. In DNA form, the CDR3 reads TGTGCCAGCAGCTTCCGGGTGAAACCAGGCTCCTACAATGAGCAGTTCTTC.

This clonotype was picked up a small number of times. The chain employs TRBV5-1 and TRBJ2-7; 7 bases map to TRBD1. V gave up 0 bases and J gave up 5 bases; unmatched junction bases: 5. Germline CDR1 reads SGHRS; CDR2 reads YFSETQ. The CDR3 sequence is 14 residues long. This CDR3 reads CASSLGNRGNEQYF. The CDR3 DNA is TGCGCCAGCAGCTTGGGTAACAGGGGTAACGAGCAGTACTTC. The whole variable domain, remainder taken from reference TRBV5-1 and TRBJ2-7, is KAGVTQTPRYLIKTRGQQVTLSCSPISGHRSVSWYQQTPGQGLQFLFEYFSETQRNKGNFPGRFSGRQFSNSRSEMNVSTLELGDSALYLCASSLGNRGNEQYFGPGTRLTVT.

The chain employs TRBV4-2 and TRBJ2-2; TRBD2 aligns across 8 bases. V shed 5 bases and J 6 bases; nucleotides not matched to a gene: 8. The CDR3 contains 15 residues. In germline, CDR1 is LGHNA, CDR2 YNFKEQ. For the CDR3, the DNA is TGTGCCAGCAGCATAGGGACTAGAGGGGCCGGGGAGCTGTTTTTT. Translation gives CASSIGTRGAGELFF.

The table lists this clonotype with a few counts. The gene calls are TRBV7-9 and TRBJ2-5; D perhaps matches TRBD1 (6 bases). The germline gives CDR1 SEHNR, CDR2 FQNEAQ (reference sequence). V lost 3 bases and J lost 5, with 13 bases in between. The CDR3 length is 14 residues. The CDR3 loop reads CASSFQGRWETQYF. The CDR3 region has the DNA TGTGCCAGCAGCTTCCAGGGGCGCTGGGAGACCCAGTACTTC.

The rearrangement links TRBV2 to TRBJ2-3; D tentatively fits TRBD1 or TRBD2 (6 bases each). Trimming took off 2 bases at V and 1 base at J, with 13 bases between the two ends. Germline V gives CDR1 SNHLY, CDR2 FYNNEI. The CDR3 is made up of 16 amino acids. The CDR3 reads CASSELGGRGTDTQYF. CDR3 in DNA: TGTGCCAGCAGTGAATTGGGGGGCAGGGGCACAGATACGCAGTATTTT.

The chain recombines TRBV28 with TRBJ2-7; D unresolved. The CDR3 is 13 amino acids. V was trimmed by 10 bases and J by 5 bases, leaving 18 bases between them. Germline V gene data show CDR1 as MDHEN and CDR2 as SYDVKM. CDR3 sequence: CAIGPGLGNEQYF. CDR3 DNA sequence: TGTGCCATCGGCCCCGGGCTCGGAAACGAGCAGTACTTC.

This clonotype was found a few times. The chain couples TRBV9 to TRBJ2-5; 9 bases map to TRBD2. Germline CDR1 and CDR2: SGDLS and YYNGEE. After removal of 0 bases from V and 5 bases from J, the junction contained 8 bases not matched to a gene. The CDR3 sequence is 16 residues long. CDR3 in amino acids: CASSVAPGLASETQYF. The CDR3, as DNA: TGTGCCAGCAGCGTAGCTCCGGGACTAGCTAGCGAGACCCAGTACTTC.